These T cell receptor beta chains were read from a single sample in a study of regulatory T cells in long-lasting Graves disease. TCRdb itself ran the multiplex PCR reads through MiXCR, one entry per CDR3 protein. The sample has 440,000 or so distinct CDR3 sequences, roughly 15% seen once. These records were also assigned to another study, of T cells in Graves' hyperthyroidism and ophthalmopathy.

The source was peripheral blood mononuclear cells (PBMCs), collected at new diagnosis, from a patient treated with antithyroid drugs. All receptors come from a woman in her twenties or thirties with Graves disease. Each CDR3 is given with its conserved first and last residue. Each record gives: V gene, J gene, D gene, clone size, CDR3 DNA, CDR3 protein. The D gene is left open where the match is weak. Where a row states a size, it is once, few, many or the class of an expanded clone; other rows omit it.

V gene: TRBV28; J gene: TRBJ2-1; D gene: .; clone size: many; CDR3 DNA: TGTGCCACTCTGCGTACGGGACCCTACAATGAGCAGTTCTTC; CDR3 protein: CATLRTGPYNEQFF
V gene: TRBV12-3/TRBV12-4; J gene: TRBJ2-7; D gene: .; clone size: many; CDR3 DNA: TGTGCCAGCAGCCCCTACCTTTCCTACGAGCAGTACTTC; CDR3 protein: CASSPYLSYEQYF
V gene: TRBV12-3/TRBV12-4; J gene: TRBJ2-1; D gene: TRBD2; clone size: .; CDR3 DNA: TGTGCCAGCAGTTTTAGCGGGAGTAGGAATGAGCAGTTCTTC; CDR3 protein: CASSFSGSRNEQFF
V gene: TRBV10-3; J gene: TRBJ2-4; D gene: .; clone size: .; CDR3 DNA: TGTGCCATCAGTGAGGTACCCGGAGGGGGTGAAGACAAAAACATTCAGTACTTC; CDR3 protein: CAISEVPGGGEDKNIQYF
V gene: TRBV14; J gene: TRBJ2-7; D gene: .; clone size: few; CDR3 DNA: TGTGCCAGCAGCCCGTCGGGCGGAAAAAGGTTTGAGCAGTACTTC; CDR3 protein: CASSPSGGKRFEQYF
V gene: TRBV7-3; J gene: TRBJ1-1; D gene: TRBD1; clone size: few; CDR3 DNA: TGTGCCAGCAGCCTCTGGGACAGCCGAATGAACACTGAAGCTTTCTTT; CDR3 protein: CASSLWDSRMNTEAFF
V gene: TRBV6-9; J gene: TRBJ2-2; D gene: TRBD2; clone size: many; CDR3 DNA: TGTGCCAGCAGTTACGTAGGACTAGCGACCGGGGAGCTGTTTTTT; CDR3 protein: CASSYVGLATGELFF
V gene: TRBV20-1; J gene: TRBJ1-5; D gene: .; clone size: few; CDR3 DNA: TGCAGTGCTAGGCTGCGGGATCTTAGCAATCAGCCCCAGCATTTT; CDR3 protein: CSARLRDLSNQPQHF
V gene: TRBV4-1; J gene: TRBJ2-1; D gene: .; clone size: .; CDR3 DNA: TGCGCCAGCAGCCAAGGGATCTTCGACTACAATGAGCAGTTCTTC; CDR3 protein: CASSQGIFDYNEQFF
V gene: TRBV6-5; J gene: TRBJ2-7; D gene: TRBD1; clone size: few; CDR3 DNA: TGTGCCAGCAGTTACAACAGGGGTTCGGGTTACGAGCAGTACTTC; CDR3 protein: CASSYNRGSGYEQYF
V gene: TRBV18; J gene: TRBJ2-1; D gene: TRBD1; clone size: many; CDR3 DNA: TGTGCCAGCTCACTAACCGGAATACCGCCAGGGGGCGTATTTTTCTTC; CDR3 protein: CASSLTGIPPGGVFFF
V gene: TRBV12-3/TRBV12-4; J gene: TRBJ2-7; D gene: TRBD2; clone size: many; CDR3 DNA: TGTGCCAGCAGGCGTCAAGGACTAGCGGGAGATGAGCAGTACTTC; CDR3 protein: CASRRQGLAGDEQYF
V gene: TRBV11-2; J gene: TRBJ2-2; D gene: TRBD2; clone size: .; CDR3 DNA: TGTGCCAGCAGCTTAGTAGCGGGAGGCGGCGGGGAGCTGTTTTTT; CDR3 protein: CASSLVAGGGGELFF
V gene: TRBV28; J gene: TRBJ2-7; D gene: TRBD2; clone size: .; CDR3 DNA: TGTGCCAGCACATCATTGCGGGAGCGCTCCTACGAGCAGTACTTC; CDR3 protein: CASTSLRERSYEQYF
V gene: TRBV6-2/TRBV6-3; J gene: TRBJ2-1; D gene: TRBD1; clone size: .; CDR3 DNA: TGTGCCAGCAGTGATCCGGGACAGGGGTATTGGGGGCAGTTCTTC; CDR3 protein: CASSDPGQGYWGQFF
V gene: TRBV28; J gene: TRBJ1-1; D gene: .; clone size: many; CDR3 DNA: TGTGCCAGCAGGCCAGGGAACACTGAAGCTTTCTTT; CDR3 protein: CASRPGNTEAFF
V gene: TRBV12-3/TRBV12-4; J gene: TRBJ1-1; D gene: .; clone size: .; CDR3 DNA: TGTGCCAGCAGTTTGAACAGGGACCTGAACACTGAAGCTTTCTTT; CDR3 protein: CASSLNRDLNTEAFF
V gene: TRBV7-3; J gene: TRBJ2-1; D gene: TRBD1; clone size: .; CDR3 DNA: TGTGCCAGCAGCTTGGACAGGGTTGGTGAGCAGTTCTTC; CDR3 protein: CASSLDRVGEQFF
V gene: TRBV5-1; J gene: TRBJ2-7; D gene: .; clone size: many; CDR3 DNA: TGCGCCAGCAAGTCCCGGGACACCTACGAGCAGTACTTC; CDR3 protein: CASKSRDTYEQYF
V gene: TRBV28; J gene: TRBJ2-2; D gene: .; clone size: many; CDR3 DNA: TGTGCCAGCAGTTTACTGGGGGCTAGCGGACCTCGGGAGGAGCTGTTTTTT; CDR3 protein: CASSLLGASGPREELFF
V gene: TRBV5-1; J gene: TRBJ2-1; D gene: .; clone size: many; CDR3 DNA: TGCGCCAGCACTTGGGGGAGTTCCGACAATGAGCAGTTCTTC; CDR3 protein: CASTWGSSDNEQFF
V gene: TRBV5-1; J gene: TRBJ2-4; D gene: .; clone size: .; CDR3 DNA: TGCGCCAGCAGCTTGTCGGCGCCCAAAAACATTCAGTACTTC; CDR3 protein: CASSLSAPKNIQYF
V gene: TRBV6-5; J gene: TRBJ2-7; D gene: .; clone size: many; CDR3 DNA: TGTGCCAGCAGTTCCGGGTACGACGAGCAGTACTTC; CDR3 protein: CASSSGYDEQYF
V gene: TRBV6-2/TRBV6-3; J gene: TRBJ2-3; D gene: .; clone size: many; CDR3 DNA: TGTGCCAGCAGTTATCGCGGAGAAAAAACAGATACGCAGTATTTT; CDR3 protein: CASSYRGEKTDTQYF
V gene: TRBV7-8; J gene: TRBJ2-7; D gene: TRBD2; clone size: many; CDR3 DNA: TGTGCCAGCAGCTTCGGCCGACTAGCGGGAGTGCACGAGCAGTACTTC; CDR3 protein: CASSFGRLAGVHEQYF
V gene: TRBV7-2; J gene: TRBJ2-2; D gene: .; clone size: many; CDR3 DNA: TGTGCCAGCAGCCGGTACCGGGCCACTGGAGGCAGGGAGCTGTTTTTT; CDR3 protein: CASSRYRATGGRELFF
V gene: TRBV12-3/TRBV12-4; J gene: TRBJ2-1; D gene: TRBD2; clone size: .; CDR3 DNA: TGTGCCAGCAGTTTAGCGCTTGGACTAGCTCCCAATGAGCAGTTCTTC; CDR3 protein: CASSLALGLAPNEQFF
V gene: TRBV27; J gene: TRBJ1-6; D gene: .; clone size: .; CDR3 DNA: TGTGCCAGCGGCGGCCGCAATATCCAAAATTCACCCCTCCACTTT; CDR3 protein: CASGGRNIQNSPLHF
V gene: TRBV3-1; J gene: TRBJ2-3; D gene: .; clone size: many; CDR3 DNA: TGTGCCAGCAGCCATTTCGGCGGGATAGCCACAGATACGCAGTATTTT; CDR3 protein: CASSHFGGIATDTQYF
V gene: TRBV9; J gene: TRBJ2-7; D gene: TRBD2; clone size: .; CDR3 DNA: TGTGCCAGCAGCGGTACTAGCGGGAGAGGGTACGAGCAGTACTTC; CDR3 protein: CASSGTSGRGYEQYF
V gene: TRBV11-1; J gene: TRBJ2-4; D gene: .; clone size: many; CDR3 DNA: TGTGCCAGCAGCTTAGGATGGGGCTTAGCCAAAAACATTCAGTACTTC; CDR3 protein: CASSLGWGLAKNIQYF
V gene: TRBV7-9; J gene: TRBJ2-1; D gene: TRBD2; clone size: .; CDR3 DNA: TGTGCCAGCAGCTTGCTAGGGAGCGGGACGGAGCAGTTCTTC; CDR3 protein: CASSLLGSGTEQFF
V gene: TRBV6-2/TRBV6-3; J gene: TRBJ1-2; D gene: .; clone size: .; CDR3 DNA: TGTGCCAGCAGTGGACCCCCTCGGGCCTATGGCTACACCTTC; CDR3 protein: CASSGPPRAYGYTF
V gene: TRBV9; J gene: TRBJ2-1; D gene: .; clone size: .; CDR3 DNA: TGTGCCAGCAGCGTACACGTGGAAAAGGGTTCCTACCATGAGCAGTTCTTC; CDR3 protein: CASSVHVEKGSYHEQFF
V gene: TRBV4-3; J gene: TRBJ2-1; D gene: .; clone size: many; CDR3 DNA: TGCGCCAGCAGCCAACGTATGGACACGGGAGTTAATGAGCAGTTCTTC; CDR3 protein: CASSQRMDTGVNEQFF
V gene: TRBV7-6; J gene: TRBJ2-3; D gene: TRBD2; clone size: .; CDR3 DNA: TGTGCCAGCAGCTCAATAGCGGGAATCGGAGATACGCAGTATTTT; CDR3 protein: CASSSIAGIGDTQYF
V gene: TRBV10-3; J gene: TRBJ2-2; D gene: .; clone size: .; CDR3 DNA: TGTGCCATCAGGGCAGGGGCCACCGGGGAGCTGTTTTTT; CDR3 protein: CAIRAGATGELFF
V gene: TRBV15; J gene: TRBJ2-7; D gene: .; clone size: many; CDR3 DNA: TGTGCCACCAGCAGGTACCTCCGGGATTTTCTCTCCTACGAGCAGTACTTC; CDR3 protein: CATSRYLRDFLSYEQYF
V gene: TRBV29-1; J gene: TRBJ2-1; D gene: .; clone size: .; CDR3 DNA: TGCAGCGGTGGACAGAGGGGCAATGAGCAGTTCTTC; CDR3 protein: CSGGQRGNEQFF
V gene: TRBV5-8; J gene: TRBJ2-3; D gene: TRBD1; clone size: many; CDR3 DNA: TGTGCCAGCAGTCTTCTCACAGGGGCAGATACGCAGTATTTT; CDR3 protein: CASSLLTGADTQYF